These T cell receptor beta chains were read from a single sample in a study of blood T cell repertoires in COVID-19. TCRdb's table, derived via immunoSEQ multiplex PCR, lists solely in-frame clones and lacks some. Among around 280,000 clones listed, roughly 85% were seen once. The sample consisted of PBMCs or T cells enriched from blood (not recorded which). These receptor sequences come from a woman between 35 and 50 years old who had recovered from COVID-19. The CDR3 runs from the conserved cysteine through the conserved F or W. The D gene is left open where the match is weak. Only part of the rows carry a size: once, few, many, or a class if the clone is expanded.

DNA: TGTGCCTGGAGTTACGGCGGGGACACTGAAGCTTTCTTT
CDR3: CAWSYGGDTEAFF
J: TRBJ1-1
D: .
V: TRBV30
size: .

DNA: TGTGCCCTTCAACCTGCGGGTTCACCATCCTACGAGCAGTACTTC
CDR3: CALQPAGSPSYEQYF
J: TRBJ2-7
D: .
V: TRBV28
size: few

DNA: TGCGCCAGCAGTAGCGGGAGGGGTAGAGAGACCCAGTACTTC
CDR3: CASSSGRGRETQYF
J: TRBJ2-5
D: TRBD2
V: TRBV5-1
size: .

DNA: TGTGCCAGCAGTTTTGCGGGAGTTTCCCCGAGTAGCTCCTACAATGAGCAGTTCTTC
CDR3: CASSFAGVSPSSSYNEQFF
J: TRBJ2-1
D: TRBD2
V: TRBV28
size: once

DNA: TGCGCCAGCAGTCCCCCTAGCCGGACAGGATACGAGCAGTACTTC
CDR3: CASSPPSRTGYEQYF
J: TRBJ2-7
D: TRBD1
V: TRBV23-1
size: .

DNA: TGTGCCAGCAGTCTCCCCGGGACTAGCGGGAGAAGGGAGACCCAGTACTTC
CDR3: CASSLPGTSGRRETQYF
J: TRBJ2-5
D: TRBD2
V: TRBV6-2/TRBV6-3
size: .

DNA: TGTGCCAGCAGCACCGGGACTAGCAATGAGCAGTTCTTC
CDR3: CASSTGTSNEQFF
J: TRBJ2-1
D: TRBD2
V: TRBV11-2
size: .

DNA: TGTGCCTGGAGTGTTGGGACAGGGGGCCACTATGGCTACACCTTC
CDR3: CAWSVGTGGHYGYTF
J: TRBJ1-2
D: TRBD1
V: TRBV30
size: .

DNA: TGTGCCAGCAGCTTAGCCGCACTGAGCTCTGGAAACACCATATATTTT
CDR3: CASSLAALSSGNTIYF
J: TRBJ1-3
D: .
V: TRBV7-9
size: .

DNA: TGTGCCAGCAGACAGAGCTACAATCAGCCCCAGCATTTT
CDR3: CASRQSYNQPQHF
J: TRBJ1-5
D: .
V: TRBV3-1/TRBV3-2
size: .

DNA: TGCAGTGCTAGTCTCGCAGGGAGGACTGGGGCCAACGTCCTGACTTTC
CDR3: CSASLAGRTGANVLTF
J: TRBJ2-6
D: .
V: TRBV20-1
size: .

DNA: TGCAGCGTTGAGTTGCACCCAGGGCAAAACTATGGCTACACCTTC
CDR3: CSVELHPGQNYGYTF
J: TRBJ1-2
D: .
V: TRBV29-1
size: .

DNA: TGTGCCAGCTCAGGGACTAGCGTCCAAGAGACCCAGTACTTC
CDR3: CASSGTSVQETQYF
J: TRBJ2-5
D: TRBD2
V: TRBV18
size: .

DNA: TGTGCCAGCAGCCCCGCAGGACAGGGACGCTACAATGAGCAGTTCTTC
CDR3: CASSPAGQGRYNEQFF
J: TRBJ2-1
D: TRBD1
V: TRBV6-2/TRBV6-3
size: .

DNA: TGTGCCAGCAGTTTCGGGGCAGGGGAAGATCAGCCCCAGCATTTT
CDR3: CASSFGAGEDQPQHF
J: TRBJ1-5
D: .
V: TRBV28
size: .

DNA: TGTGCCAGCAGCTTACCCGACTTGCAAGAGACCCAGTACTTC
CDR3: CASSLPDLQETQYF
J: TRBJ2-5
D: .
V: TRBV11-2
size: .

DNA: TGTGCCAGCAGTCCACTAGCGCGGGTTAGCACAGATACGCAGTATTTT
CDR3: CASSPLARVSTDTQYF
J: TRBJ2-3
D: TRBD2
V: TRBV28
size: once

DNA: TGTGCCACCAGTGGGACAGGGGCAAAAGAGACCCAGTACTTC
CDR3: CATSGTGAKETQYF
J: TRBJ2-5
D: TRBD1
V: TRBV24-1
size: .

DNA: TGTGCCGCCCGAGCCGGGACAAATCTCAGGACCCAGTACTTC
CDR3: CAARAGTNLRTQYF
J: TRBJ2-5
D: .
V: TRBV28
size: .

DNA: TGTGCCAGCAGCCACCCCCCGGCAGGGTTGTCCAAAAACATTCAGTACTTC
CDR3: CASSHPPAGLSKNIQYF
J: TRBJ2-4
D: .
V: TRBV3-1/TRBV3-2
size: .

DNA: TGTGCCAGCAGCGGACAGGGGATCACCGGGGAGCTGTTTTTT
CDR3: CASSGQGITGELFF
J: TRBJ2-2
D: TRBD1
V: TRBV11-3
size: .

DNA: TGTGCCAGCAGTCCACAGGGCACTGAAGCTTTCTTT
CDR3: CASSPQGTEAFF
J: TRBJ1-1
D: .
V: TRBV27
size: .

DNA: TGTGCCAGCAGCCCCCGTCCGACTAGTTACGAGCAGTACTTC
CDR3: CASSPRPTSYEQYF
J: TRBJ2-7
D: .
V: TRBV11-2
size: .

DNA: TGCGCCAGCAGCTTGGGGGCAGGGAACTATGGCTACACCTTC
CDR3: CASSLGAGNYGYTF
J: TRBJ1-2
D: .
V: TRBV5-1
size: .

DNA: TGTGCCAGCAGCTTGACTCCGGGGGGACAGGGGAGGTACGAGCAGTACTTC
CDR3: CASSLTPGGQGRYEQYF
J: TRBJ2-7
D: TRBD1
V: TRBV5-4
size: .

DNA: TGTGCCAGCAGAGAGGGATCTGGGGCCAACGTCCTGACTTTC
CDR3: CASREGSGANVLTF
J: TRBJ2-6
D: .
V: TRBV2
size: few

DNA: TGTGCCGTCCGGGACAGCCATGAAAAACTGTTTTTT
CDR3: CAVRDSHEKLFF
J: TRBJ1-4
D: TRBD1
V: TRBV24-1
size: .

DNA: TGTGCCAGCAGTCCGAATCTAGGGGGAATGAGCGAGCAGTTCTTC
CDR3: CASSPNLGGMSEQFF
J: TRBJ2-1
D: .
V: TRBV6-5
size: few

DNA: TGTGCCAGCAGAGAGACAGGGGAGAGTCAGCCCCAGCATTTT
CDR3: CASRETGESQPQHF
J: TRBJ1-5
D: TRBD1
V: TRBV5-8
size: .

DNA: TGTGCCAGCTCACCACCGTCTCAGGGGCACACTGAAGCTTTCTTT
CDR3: CASSPPSQGHTEAFF
J: TRBJ1-1
D: .
V: TRBV18
size: .

DNA: TGTGCCATCAGTGAGTCGCTAGCGGGAGGTGGCTATGAGCAGTTCTTC
CDR3: CAISESLAGGGYEQFF
J: TRBJ2-1
D: TRBD2
V: TRBV10-3
size: .

DNA: TGTGCCAGCAGCCCACAGGGGCGAGGGGCCAACGTCCTGACTTTC
CDR3: CASSPQGRGANVLTF
J: TRBJ2-6
D: TRBD1
V: TRBV7-3
size: .

DNA: TGCGCCAGCAGCCACCCCTCGGGAGGTTCACCCCTCCACTTT
CDR3: CASSHPSGGSPLHF
J: TRBJ1-6
D: .
V: TRBV4-1
size: .

DNA: TGTGCCAGCAGCTTAGTTGGGACAGGGGACACTGAAGCTTTCTTT
CDR3: CASSLVGTGDTEAFF
J: TRBJ1-1
D: TRBD1
V: TRBV7-8
size: .

DNA: TGTGCCAGTAGTATTGCAGGGATCAGGAACACTGAAGCTTTCTTT
CDR3: CASSIAGIRNTEAFF
J: TRBJ1-1
D: .
V: TRBV19
size: .

DNA: TGCGCCAGCAGCCAAGATGGTGTAGGAGGGGTAAACTATGGCTACACCTTC
CDR3: CASSQDGVGGVNYGYTF
J: TRBJ1-2
D: .
V: TRBV4-3
size: once

DNA: TGTGCCAGCAGCGTAGGGGGCCCTCAGGGGACCCAGTACTTC
CDR3: CASSVGGPQGTQYF
J: TRBJ2-5
D: .
V: TRBV9
size: .

DNA: TGTGCCAGCGGCTGGTTCACCTACGAGCAGTACTTC
CDR3: CASGWFTYEQYF
J: TRBJ2-7
D: .
V: TRBV12-3/TRBV12-4
size: .

DNA: TGCAGCCTAAGGGGGACAGATACGCAGTATTTT
CDR3: CSLRGTDTQYF
J: TRBJ2-3
D: .
V: TRBV29-1
size: few

DNA: TGCGCCAGCCGCGGACAGGCAATGAACACTGAAGCTTTCTTT
CDR3: CASRGQAMNTEAFF
J: TRBJ1-1
D: TRBD1
V: TRBV5-1
size: .

DNA: TGCGCCAGCAGCCCCCCGGGATTCTACACCGGGGAGCTGTTTTTT
CDR3: CASSPPGFYTGELFF
J: TRBJ2-2
D: .
V: TRBV5-1
size: .

DNA: TGTGCCAGCTCACCACATCCCGCCGGGACTTCTGAAAAACTGTTTTTT
CDR3: CASSPHPAGTSEKLFF
J: TRBJ1-4
D: .
V: TRBV18
size: .

DNA: TGTGCCAGCAGCTTAGACAGGGCGGCGTTTTCCGGGGAGCTGTTTTTT
CDR3: CASSLDRAAFSGELFF
J: TRBJ2-2
D: TRBD1
V: TRBV7-3
size: .

DNA: TGTGCCAGCAGTTCACTAGCCCAAGAGACCCAGTACTTC
CDR3: CASSSLAQETQYF
J: TRBJ2-5
D: .
V: TRBV12-3/TRBV12-4
size: .

DNA: TGTGCCAGCAGCTTAACGTCGGTTAGCTCCTACGAGCAGTACTTC
CDR3: CASSLTSVSSYEQYF
J: TRBJ2-7
D: .
V: TRBV11-2
size: few